The 27 T cell receptor beta chains presented below share a single source sample, sequenced in a study of blood T cell repertoires in COVID-19. The repertoire was sequenced with immunoSEQ multiplex PCR; TCRdb's copy has only in-frame clones and lacks some. The data contain about 150,000 clones, around four fifths of them singletons. The sequenced sample was peripheral blood. All receptors derive from a woman aged 60-75 years with acute or convalescent COVID-19.

V is TRBV10-3 and J is TRBJ2-1; a possible D gene is TRBD1 (7 bases). Trimming took off 2 bases at V and 0 bases at J, with 20 bases between the two ends. The CDR3 is 19 amino acids. CDR1 is ENHRY and CDR2 is SYGVKD in the germline V gene. For the CDR3, the DNA is TGTGCCATCAGTGAGCAGGGGGGCCTAGGGCCGAGCTCCTACAATGAGCAGTTCTTC. Translated, it gives CAISEQGGLGPSSYNEQFF.

This clone has just one count. The chain joins TRBV30 to TRBJ2-1, with TRBD2 matching 7 bases. V was clipped by 5 bases and J by 2 bases; unmatched bases: 12. Per germline, CDR1 GTSNPN and CDR2 SVGIG (reference sequence). The CDR3 totals 16 residues. The CDR3 is CAWVRRGTTAYNEQFF. The CDR3 DNA reads as TGTGCCTGGGTTCGACGAGGGACTACAGCCTACAATGAGCAGTTCTTC.

This clone has only one observation. This chain connects TRBV9 to TRBJ2-1; 8 nucleotides align to TRBD2. The CDR3 totals 15 residues. Germline lookup yields CDR1 SGDLS and CDR2 YYNGEE. Losses at the gene ends were 1 base for V and 3 bases for J; bases not matched to a gene: 3. CDR3 in DNA: TGTGCCAGCAGCGTAACGGGAGGGGACTACAATGAGCAGTTCTTC. It codes for CASSVTGGDYNEQFF. The variable domain in full, with the rest retrieved from reference TRBV9 and TRBJ2-1, is DSGVTQTPKHLITATGQRVTLRCSPRSGDLSVYWYQQSLDQGLQFLIQYYNGEERAKGNILERFSAQQFPDLHSELNLSSLELGDSALYFCASSVTGGDYNEQFFGPGTRLTVL.

V is TRBV7-2 and J is TRBJ1-3, with D unresolved. Germline-derived CDR1 and CDR2 are SGHTA and FQGNSA. V lost 3 bases and J 0 bases, leaving 6 bases between the germline ends. The CDR3 loop spans 14 amino acids. DNA of the CDR3: TGTGCCAGCAGCTTTTTAATCTCTGGAAACACCATATATTTT. Its protein product is CASSFLISGNTIYF.

This clone turned up a few times. The chain employs TRBV13 and TRBJ1-6; D unresolved. V gave up 0 bases and J gave up 7 bases, with 7 bases separating them. Germline V gives CDR1 PRHDT, CDR2 FYEKMQ (reference sequence). There are 14 residues in the CDR3. The CDR3 is CASSLGDLNSPLHF. Here the CDR3 DNA reads TGTGCCAGCAGCTTAGGAGACTTAAATTCACCCCTCCACTTT.

This sequence joins TRBV9 and TRBJ2-3; D unclear. From germline, CDR1 is SGDLS and CDR2 YYNGEE. The length of the CDR3 is 13 residues. V was shortened by 4 bases and J by 4 bases, with 10 bases between the two germline ends. CDR3: CASSLREADTQYF. CDR3 nucleotides: TGTGCCAGCAGCCTAAGAGAGGCAGATACGCAGTATTTT.

The V and J genes are TRBV30 and TRBJ1-5, with D possibly TRBD1 on 5 matching bases. The length of the CDR3 is 14 residues. Germline V gives CDR1 GTSNPN, CDR2 SVGIG (reference sequence). V was shortened by 4 bases and J by 4 bases, with 14 bases between the two germline ends. CDR3: CAWKGRVENQPQHF. The CDR3 coding sequence is TGTGCCTGGAAAGGCAGGGTGGAGAATCAGCCCCAGCATTTT.

The chain links TRBV4-1 to TRBJ2-1, with TRBD2 matching over 8 bases. The V gene's germline CDR1 is MGHRA and CDR2 YSYEKL. V dropped 1 base and J dropped 7; count of bases not matched to a gene: 9. The CDR3 spans 16 residues. The CDR3 region has the DNA TGCGCCAGCAGCCAAGGTTATAGCGGGGCCTCAAATGAGCAGTTCTTC. Translation gives CASSQGYSGASNEQFF.

The chain combines TRBV7-2 with TRBJ1-5; TRBD1 might be the D (5 bases). The length of the CDR3 is 14 residues. Germline V gene data show CDR1 as SGHTA and CDR2 as FQGNSA. Trimming took off 5 bases at V and 6 bases at J, with 14 bases between the two ends. CDR3 sequence: CASSPARVSQPQHF. In DNA form, the CDR3 reads TGTGCCAGCAGCCCTGCCAGGGTCAGTCAGCCCCAGCATTTT.

The rearrangement joins TRBV6-2 or TRBV6-3 to TRBJ2-5, with TRBD2 matching over 9 bases. V gave up 6 bases and J gave up 5 bases; unmatched junction bases: 7. Germline CDR1 reads MNHEY; CDR2 reads SVGEGT. The CDR3 is 14 amino acids. For the CDR3, the DNA is TGTGCCAGCAGCCGCGGGGGGGCCGAGGAGACCCAGTACTTC. It is translated as CASSRGGAEETQYF.

J is TRBJ1-1 and V is TRBV7-3; 7 bases match TRBD1. Trimming cost V 0 bases and J 2 bases; bases outside gene matches: 3. The CDR3 totals 15 residues. CDR1 is SGHTA, CDR2 FQGTGA, per germline. This CDR3 reads CASSLTGDRNTEAFF. CDR3 DNA: TGTGCCAGCAGCTTAACGGGGGACAGAAACACTGAAGCTTTCTTT.

The chain carries TRBV4-2 and TRBJ1-5; D not certain. From germline, CDR1 is LGHNA and CDR2 YNFKEQ. The V end lost 5 bases, the J end lost 1 base, and 9 bases lay between the germline ends. The CDR3 consists of 14 residues. CDR3 nucleotide sequence: TGTGCCAGCAGCTCCTCTGTCAGCAATCAGCCCCAGCATTTT. It codes for CASSSSVSNQPQHF.

V gene TRBV5-4 combines with J gene TRBJ1-3, with D unclear. The CDR3 contains 14 residues. Trimming took off 0 bases at V and 2 bases at J, with 6 bases between the two ends. Germline lookup yields CDR1 SGHNT and CDR2 YYREEE (reference sequence). This chain's CDR3 is CASSLGSAGNTIYF. Here the CDR3 DNA reads TGTGCCAGCAGCTTGGGGTCAGCTGGAAACACCATATATTTT.

J is TRBJ1-6 and V is TRBV6-5, with 9 bases aligning to TRBD1. The CDR3 contains 13 residues. From germline, CDR1 is MNHEY and CDR2 SVGAGI. V was clipped by 6 bases and J by 12 bases; unmatched bases: 6. CDR3 in DNA: TGTGCCAGCAGAACCGGGACAGGGTTACCCCTCCACTTT. Translated, it gives CASRTGTGLPLHF.

V usage is TRBV6-6 and J usage is TRBJ2-7; D perhaps matches TRBD2 (5 bases). The germline V and J ends were trimmed by 0 bases and 12 bases, with 18 bases remaining between them. The CDR3 contains 14 residues. CDR1 is MNHNY, CDR2 SVGAGI, per germline (reference sequence). CDR3: CASSYSTQAGNSYF. Here the CDR3 DNA reads TGTGCCAGCAGTTACTCGACTCAGGCCGGGAATTCGTACTTC.

The genes are TRBV1 and TRBJ2-3; the table's D call of TRBD2 was not tested on the DNA. TRBV1 is annotated as a pseudogene. This CDR3 has 10 amino acids. CDR3 in DNA: TGCACCACACACGGGGTTACGCAGTATTTT. Its protein is CTTHGVTQYF.

CDR3 coding DNA: TGTGCCAGCAGTTACTCTGGACAGGCCCCATACAATGAGCAGTTCTTC. Protein sequence: CASSYSGQAPYNEQFF. The chain has TRBV6-2 or TRBV6-3 and TRBJ2-1; TRBD1 matches 7 bases. CDR3 length: 16 amino acids. The germline CDR1 and CDR2 sequences are MNHEY and SVGEGT. V was clipped by 0 bases and J by 4 bases; unmatched bases: 6.

The genes are TRBV19 and TRBJ2-4; the match to TRBD1 covers 9 bases. The trim removed 6 bases at V and 1 base at J, leaving 10 bases unmatched. CDR3 length: 17 residues. Germline V gives CDR1 LNHDA, CDR2 SQIVND (reference sequence). The CDR3, as DNA: TGTGCCAGTAGGGGACAGGGAAACGGACAGGCCAAAAACATTCAGTACTTC. This translates into CASRGQGNGQAKNIQYF.

This clone was observed a single time. V usage is TRBV7-2 and J usage is TRBJ2-5, with TRBD2 identical over 10 bases. The CDR3 has 17 residues. Losses at the gene ends were 5 bases for V and 7 bases for J; bases not matched to a gene: 16. Germline V gene sequence: CDR1 SGHTA, CDR2 FQGNSA. The CDR3 DNA is TGTGCCAGCAGCCCCTATTCTAGCGGGGGCCGTTCGGGGACCCAGTACTTC. It yields the protein CASSPYSSGGRSGTQYF.

The genes are TRBV4-1 and TRBJ2-1, with 9 bases lining up with TRBD1. Trimming cost V 8 bases and J 5 bases; bases outside gene matches: 10. Germline V lookup: CDR1 MGHRA, CDR2 YSYEKL. The CDR3 sequence is 15 residues long. CDR3 nucleotides: TGCGCCAGCCGTCAGCGGGACAGGGATGACAATGAGCAGTTCTTC. Amino acids: CASRQRDRDDNEQFF.

This chain connects TRBV4-1 to TRBJ2-7, with 10 bases lining up with TRBD1. With 3 bases clipped from V and 6 bases from J, the junction kept 8 bases outside the gene matches. Germline lookup yields CDR1 MGHRA and CDR2 YSYEKL. This CDR3 region has 15 residues. The CDR3 bases are TGCGCCAGCAGCCATGGGGGGACAGGGGAGGCCGAGCAGTACTTC. Its protein is CASSHGGTGEAEQYF.

V gene TRBV2 combines with J gene TRBJ1-2; 10 bases fit TRBD1. The CDR3 is 13 residues long. In germline, CDR1 is SNHLY, CDR2 FYNNEI. Trimming at V came to 5 bases and at J to 4 bases, leaving 1 base not matched to a gene. The CDR3 sequence is CASSRTGGYGYTF. The CDR3 DNA reads TGTGCCAGCAGTCGGACAGGGGGCTATGGCTACACCTTC.

Only a few counts were recorded for this clone. V is TRBV7-6 and J is TRBJ2-1; 15 nucleotides agree with TRBD2. The CDR3 length is 16 residues. The V gene's germline CDR1 is SGHVS and CDR2 FNYEAQ. J lost 7 bases, V lost 5 bases, and 6 bases had no gene match. This CDR3 reads CASSRGLAGGSNEQFF. The CDR3 bases are TGTGCCAGCAGCCGGGGACTAGCGGGGGGTTCTAATGAGCAGTTCTTC. The whole variable domain, remainder taken from reference TRBV7-6 and TRBJ2-1, is GAGVSQSPRYKVTKRGQDVALRCDPISGHVSLYWYRQALGQGPEFLTYFNYEAQQDKSGLPNDRFSAERPEGSISTLTIQRTEQRDSAMYRCASSRGLAGGSNEQFFGPGTRLTVL.

The chain recombines TRBV6-6 with TRBJ1-6; 7 positions match TRBD1. The length of the CDR3 is 15 residues. Per germline, CDR1 MNHNY and CDR2 SVGAGI (reference sequence). After removal of 5 bases from V and 9 bases from J, the junction contained 10 bases not matched to a gene. The CDR3 sequence is CASSRDRVARSPLHF. The DNA of the CDR3 is TGTGCCAGCAGTAGAGACAGGGTTGCTCGTTCACCCCTCCACTTT.

The chain links TRBV6-2 or TRBV6-3 to TRBJ2-5; D gene unclear. The CDR3 has 12 residues. The germline gives CDR1 MNHEY, CDR2 SVGEGT. Trimming removed 0 bases from V and 13 bases from J, with 12 bases in between. CDR3 sequence: CASSYSTQVRYF. The CDR3 DNA is TGTGCCAGCAGTTACTCGACCCAGGTCCGGTACTTC.

The rearrangement joins TRBV7-9 to TRBJ1-2; 11 nucleotides agree with TRBD1. The CDR3 extends over 15 amino acids. Trimming at V came to 4 bases and at J to 6 bases, leaving 7 bases not matched to a gene. Germline CDR1 is SEHNR and CDR2 is FQNEAQ (reference sequence). CDR3 sequence (DNA): TGTGCCAGCAGCTCCCCGGACAGGGGGCAGGATGGCTACACCTTC. As protein: CASSSPDRGQDGYTF.

This clone was picked up a small number of times. The chain links TRBV20-1 to TRBJ1-2; TRBD1 is a possible D gene (5 bases). The CDR3 consists of 12 residues. Germline V gene sequence: CDR1 DFQATT, CDR2 SNEGSKA (reference sequence). With 3 bases removed from V and 6 bases from J, the gap between germline ends came to 11 bases. Written as DNA, the CDR3 is TGCAGTGCTAGTGAAGGGGCTAATGGCTACACCTTC. Protein product: CSASEGANGYTF.